The text below deals with one T cell receptor (beta chain). Here immunoSEQ multiplex PCR was the method, and the copy in TCRdb shows in-frame clones only, minus some. This table has approximately 33,000 clones, about 90% appearing once. This entry comes from a study of T cell changes during pregnancy in multiple sclerosis. V shed 0 bases and J shed 0 bases, with 9 bases lying between them. The germline V gene encodes CDR1 GTSNPN and CDR2 SVGIG (reference sequence). The CDR3 has 16 residues. The sequence came from a female donor in good health, enrolled as a control in a pregnancy study. Sequencing was performed on CD4+ T cells from peripheral blood mononuclear cells, taken in the first trimester of pregnancy. The rearrangement links TRBV30 to TRBJ1-6; D might be TRBD1 (5 bases). CDR3 in amino acids: CAWSVGGSSYNSPLHF. The DNA for the CDR3 is TGTGCCTGGAGTGTCGGGGGTAGCTCCTATAATTCACCCCTCCACTTT.